Each of the 32 T cell receptor beta chains below was sequenced from the same sample in a study of control samples from healthy donors and cancer patients (dated by TCRdb to 2020 to 2022). The library relied on the immunoSEQ multiplex PCR assay. The table comes from immuneACCESS by way of TCRdb, which keeps in-frame sequences with V and J called. Part of the clones is missing from these tables; in studies checked, under half for an unresolved V gene and the rest for unknown reasons. The sample table contains around 64,000 clones; only one count was recorded for approximately 89% of them. The top ten clones comprise roughly 5.5% of the sample. Sequencing was carried out using PBMCs. The receptors stem from a man aged 55 to 70 with colorectal cancer.

The chain recombines TRBV30 with TRBJ2-3, with D possibly being TRBD1 or TRBD2 (5 bases each). The germline CDR1 and CDR2 sequences are GTSNPN and SVGIG (reference sequence). The CDR3 has 14 amino acids. The ends were cut back, 2 bases at V and 0 bases at J, with 9 bases in the middle. The CDR3 is CAWSRGASTDTQYF. The CDR3 nucleotides are TGTGCCTGGAGTCGGGGCGCTAGCACAGATACGCAGTATTTT.

The CDR3, as DNA: TGTGCCATCTCGAAGACCGCCGATGAGCAGTTCTTC. It codes for CAISKTADEQFF. The genes are TRBV10-3 and TRBJ2-1; D call uncertain. Germline loops: CDR1 ENHRY, CDR2 SYGVKD. There are 12 residues in the CDR3. Trimming removed 8 bases at V and 8 bases at J, with 13 bases between.

This chain uses TRBV5-1 with TRBJ1-4; 8 nucleotides agree with TRBD1. From germline, CDR1 is SGHRS and CDR2 YFSETQ. The CDR3 loop spans 15 amino acids. Trimming took 0 bases from V and 4 from J; bases not matched to a gene: 2. The CDR3 here is CASSLGTGHNEKLFF. CDR3 nucleotide sequence: TGCGCCAGCAGCTTGGGGACAGGGCATAATGAAAAACTGTTTTTT.

V usage is TRBV11-2 and J usage is TRBJ2-6; D is unclear. The CDR3 totals 18 residues. V was trimmed by 0 bases and J by 0 bases, leaving 12 bases between them. CDR1 is SGHAT, CDR2 FQNNGV, per germline. CDR3 in amino acids: CASSLELPSVSGANVLTF. DNA of the CDR3: TGTGCCAGCAGCTTAGAACTCCCGTCGGTCTCTGGGGCCAACGTCCTGACTTTC.

J is TRBJ1-2 and V is TRBV5-8; 7 bases map to TRBD1. Germline CDR1 and CDR2: SGHTS and YDEGEE. The CDR3 covers 13 residues. Trimming removed 4 bases from V and 6 bases from J; junction bases left unmatched: 6. CDR3 in amino acids: CASSLGTANGYTF. CDR3 in DNA: TGTGCCAGCAGCCTCGGGACAGCCAATGGCTACACCTTC.

J is TRBJ2-5 and V is TRBV15, with TRBD2 as a possible D gene (6 bases). The V end was cut by 0 bases, the J end by 4 bases, with 12 bases between. CDR3 length: 15 residues. Germline V gene sequence: CDR1 LNHNV, CDR2 YYDKDF (reference sequence). The CDR3 nucleotides read TGTGCCACCAGCAGAGATCGTAGGGGAGGAGAGACCCAGTACTTC. It yields the protein CATSRDRRGGETQYF.

V and J are TRBV18 and TRBJ1-2, with a weak D call TRBD1 (6 bases). This CDR3 spans 15 amino acids. From germline, CDR1 is KGHSH and CDR2 LQKENI. Trimming pared 4 bases from V and 2 bases from J, leaving 14 bases between. CDR3 region: CASSRLDSKNYGYTF. The CDR3 nucleotides read TGTGCCAGCTCACGGCTGGACAGTAAAAACTATGGCTACACCTTC.

The V and J genes are TRBV24-1 and TRBJ1-4; unclear D gene. Trimming took 5 bases from V and 7 from J, leaving 10 bases between them. The CDR3 has 13 residues. The V gene's germline CDR1 is KGHDR and CDR2 SFDVKD. The CDR3 here is CATSAGLGEKLFF. CDR3 in DNA: TGTGCCACCAGTGCGGGTTTAGGTGAAAAACTGTTTTTT.

This chain connects TRBV12-3 or TRBV12-4 to TRBJ2-2, with D possibly being TRBD2 (5 bases). Trimming took off 0 bases at V and 8 bases at J, with 7 bases between the two ends. The CDR3 length is 13 residues. The CDR3 DNA reads TGTGCCAGCAGTTTAGCGCGGGCGGGGGAGCTGTTTTTT. Its protein is CASSLARAGELFF.

This clone showed up just a few times. The chain has TRBV5-8 and TRBJ1-4, with a possible D match to TRBD1 (5 bases). CDR1 SGHTS and CDR2 YDEGEE come from the germline V gene. Trimming took off 0 bases at V and 8 bases at J, with 11 bases between the two ends. This CDR3 comprises 14 residues. CDR3 DNA sequence: TGTGCCAGCAGCTTGGGGGACGCGGGGGAAAAACTGTTTTTT. As protein: CASSLGDAGEKLFF.

This chain joins TRBV4-1 and TRBJ2-7, with TRBD1 identical over 10 bases. With V trimmed by 3 bases and J by 3 bases, 26 bases remained unmatched. There are 22 residues in the CDR3. Germline V CDR1 and CDR2: MGHRA, YSYEKL. Written as DNA, the CDR3 is TGCGCCAGCAGCCACGTCCCGGGACAGGGGTTAAGGCCCCATGGGCCCTACTACGAGCAGTACTTC. Protein sequence: CASSHVPGQGLRPHGPYYEQYF.

In its sample, this clone was seen once. CDR3 amino acids: CASSPGQGGGNEQFF. The CDR3 DNA reads TGCGCCAGCAGCCCCGGACAGGGGGGGGGTAATGAGCAGTTCTTC. V is TRBV5-1 and J is TRBJ2-1, with 10 bases matching TRBD1. Germline assignment: CDR1 SGHRS and CDR2 YFSETQ. CDR3 length: 15 residues. V gave up 4 bases and J gave up 7 bases; unmatched junction bases: 8.

This sequence joins TRBV5-8 and TRBJ2-5, with 12 bases matching TRBD2. The length of the CDR3 is 16 residues. The trim removed 4 bases at V and 1 base at J, leaving 5 bases unmatched. Germline CDR1 and CDR2: SGHTS and YDEGEE. The CDR3 nucleotides are TGTGCCAGCAGCGCTGGACTAGCGGGGAGCCAAGAGACCCAGTACTTC. As protein: CASSAGLAGSQETQYF.

V usage is TRBV5-4 and J usage is TRBJ2-7, with 15 bases aligning to TRBD2. Losses at the gene ends were 3 bases for V and 4 bases for J; bases not matched to a gene: 14. CDR1 and CDR2 (germline): SGHNT, YYREEE (reference sequence). The CDR3 covers 19 residues. The CDR3 loop reads CASSYPGTSGGKSPYEQYF. The CDR3 DNA sequence: TGTGCCAGCAGCTACCCCGGGACTAGCGGGGGGAAGTCGCCTTACGAGCAGTACTTC.

The rearrangement joins TRBV10-3 to TRBJ1-1; D is possibly TRBD1 (6 bases). Per the germline V gene, CDR1 is ENHRY and CDR2 is SYGVKD. The CDR3 sequence is 12 residues long. With 7 bases removed from V and 3 bases from J, the gap between germline ends came to 9 bases. CDR3 loop: CAIKGGDTEAFF. The CDR3 region has the DNA TGTGCCATCAAGGGGGGCGACACTGAAGCTTTCTTT.

V is TRBV11-3 and J is TRBJ2-5; maybe TRBD2 (7 bases). V lost 5 bases and J 2 bases, leaving 21 bases between the germline ends. CDR3 length: 17 amino acids. CDR1 and CDR2 from the germline V gene are SGHNT and YENEEA. CDR3 residues: CASSVGRGGVIQETQYF. CDR3 in DNA: TGTGCCAGCAGCGTGGGTAGGGGGGGGGTAATTCAAGAGACCCAGTACTTC.

V is TRBV3-1 (or the pseudogene TRBV3-2) and J is TRBJ2-5; TRBD2 aligns across 9 bases. The V segment lost 0 bases and the J segment 2 bases; nucleotides outside the gene matches: 10. The CDR3 sequence is 18 residues long. CDR1 is LGHDT and CDR2 is YNNKEL in the germline V gene (reference sequence). Written as DNA, the CDR3 is TGTGCCAGCAGCCAAGACCGGGGGCTAGCGGGGTCACAAGAGACCCAGTACTTC. Translating gives CASSQDRGLAGSQETQYF.

V usage is TRBV4-3 and J usage is TRBJ2-7; 7 bases match TRBD2. This CDR3 has 15 residues. V was clipped by 1 base and J by 3 bases; unmatched bases: 6. The V gene's germline CDR1 is LGHNA and CDR2 YSLEER. This CDR3 is CASSQGVGGIYEQYF. CDR3 DNA: TGCGCCAGCAGCCAAGGGGTCGGGGGGATCTACGAGCAGTACTTC.

The chain joins TRBV19 to TRBJ2-3; 9 bases are a match to TRBD1. Germline CDR1 reads LNHDA; CDR2 reads SQIVND (reference sequence). This CDR3 spans 14 amino acids. The trim removed 6 bases at V and 6 bases at J, leaving 7 bases unmatched. The CDR3 nucleotides are TGTGCCAGTAGCGACAGGGGGTTATCGGATACGCAGTATTTT. Amino acids: CASSDRGLSDTQYF.

V usage is TRBV18 and J usage is TRBJ2-7, with 7 bases fitting TRBD1. This CDR3 is 14 amino acids long. Germline values: CDR1 KGHSH, CDR2 LQKENI. V was pared by 2 bases and J by 2 bases, with 3 bases of the junction left unmatched. The CDR3 coding sequence is TGTGCCAGCTCACCAATGACAGGGACCTACGAGCAGTACTTC. Translated: CASSPMTGTYEQYF.

This chain joins TRBV5-4 and TRBJ2-5, with 7 nucleotides matching TRBD2. CDR1 SGHNT and CDR2 YYREEE come from the germline V gene (reference sequence). J gave up 7 bases and V 4 bases, and 13 bases lay outside the gene matches. The CDR3 consists of 15 residues. The CDR3 nucleotides are TGTGCCAGCAGCACCTCTTATAGGGGCGGGGGGACCCAGTACTTC. Amino acid sequence: CASSTSYRGGGTQYF.

V usage is TRBV18 and J usage is TRBJ1-1; D ambiguous. Deletions cut 5 bases from V and 5 bases from J, with 21 bases between. The CDR3 sequence is 16 residues long. Germline assignment: CDR1 KGHSH and CDR2 LQKENI. CDR3 region: CASSDYSLESGTEAFF. The CDR3, as DNA: TGTGCCAGCTCAGACTACAGCTTAGAATCGGGGACTGAAGCTTTCTTT.

The V and J genes are TRBV9 and TRBJ2-2; D is ambiguous. The CDR3 totals 16 residues. Germline values: CDR1 SGDLS, CDR2 YYNGEE. V was shortened by 0 bases and J by 2 bases, with 11 bases between the two germline ends. The DNA for the CDR3 is TGTGCCAGCAGCGTAGGCGTGGGCCGAAACACCGGGGAGCTGTTTTTT. Its translation: CASSVGVGRNTGELFF. The full variable domain, in which reference TRBV9 and TRBJ2-2 provide the parts outside the CDR3, is DSGVTQTPKHLITATGQRVTLRCSPRSGDLSVYWYQQSLDQGLQFLIQYYNGEERAKGNILERFSAQQFPDLHSELNLSSLELGDSALYFCASSVGVGRNTGELFFGEGSRLTVL.

The rearrangement links TRBV5-1 to TRBJ2-3; D not certain. The V end was cut by 3 bases, the J end by 0 bases, with 2 bases between. Germline CDR1 is SGHRS and CDR2 is YFSETQ. This CDR3 spans 12 amino acids. For the CDR3, the DNA is TGCGCCAGCAGCTCTAGCACAGATACGCAGTATTTT. It codes for CASSSSTDTQYF. Together with reference TRBV5-1 and TRBJ2-3, the CDR3 gives the full variable domain: KAGVTQTPRYLIKTRGQQVTLSCSPISGHRSVSWYQQTPGQGLQFLFEYFSETQRNKGNFPGRFSGRQFSNSRSEMNVSTLELGDSALYLCASSSSTDTQYFGPGTRLTVL.

This chain joins TRBV11-2 and TRBJ1-6, with D hard to call. Trimming removed 1 base at V and 7 bases at J, with 8 bases between. This CDR3 spans 14 amino acids. Germline CDR1 and CDR2: SGHAT and FQNNGV. CDR3 sequence (DNA): TGTGCCAGCAGCTTAGCGTGGCAGAATTCACCCCTCCACTTT. Translating gives CASSLAWQNSPLHF.

The chain has TRBV6-1 and TRBJ1-4; D not certain. V was cut by 1 base and J by 8 bases, with 11 bases left in between. Germline V gene sequence: CDR1 MNHNS, CDR2 SASEGT. The CDR3 is 14 residues long. In nucleotides, the CDR3 is TGTGCCAGCAGTGAAGTTGGACGGGAGGAAAAACTGTTTTTT. Amino acids: CASSEVGREEKLFF.

The V gene is TRBV2, the J gene TRBJ1-1; 9 bases are a match to TRBD1. The CDR3 contains 15 residues. Germline values: CDR1 SNHLY, CDR2 FYNNEI. V lost 10 bases to trimming and J lost 5 bases; unmatched junction nucleotides: 14. DNA of the CDR3: TGTGCCACCAAGCCGGGACAGGGTTTGATTACTGAAGCTTTCTTT. It translates to CATKPGQGLITEAFF.

The chain uses TRBV6-4 and TRBJ2-7, with D possibly TRBD2 on 5 matching bases. CDR3 size: 14 residues. In germline, CDR1 is MRHNA, CDR2 SNTAGT. The V end was cut by 3 bases, the J end by 1 base, with 10 bases between. The CDR3 coding sequence is TGTGCCAGCAGTGATCTGGAGCGGTCCTACGAGCAGTACTTC. Residues: CASSDLERSYEQYF.

The rearrangement joins TRBV9 to TRBJ2-3; no firm D call. The CDR3 has 18 amino acids. Trimming took off 4 bases at V and 2 bases at J, with 23 bases between the two ends. CDR1 and CDR2 from the germline V gene are SGDLS and YYNGEE. This chain's CDR3 is CASSSPFGPSPITDTQYF. The CDR3 DNA reads TGTGCCAGCAGCTCCCCCTTCGGGCCCTCTCCCATCACAGATACGCAGTATTTT.

The V call is TRBV5-6, the J call TRBJ1-4, with D perhaps matching TRBD1 (6 bases). Germline CDR1 reads SGHDT; CDR2 reads YYEEEE. The CDR3 extends over 16 amino acids. V lost 4 bases to trimming and J lost 0 bases, with 13 bases between them. As DNA, the CDR3 is TGTGCCAGCAGCGGAACCACAGGGACAACTAATGAAAAACTGTTTTTT. Residues: CASSGTTGTTNEKLFF.

The rearrangement joins TRBV5-1 to TRBJ2-3, with TRBD2 matching 8 bases. Germline V CDR1 and CDR2: SGHRS, YFSETQ. V gave up 4 bases and J gave up 2 bases; unmatched junction bases: 9. The CDR3 runs 16 residues. The CDR3 sequence: CASSPISGGVTDTQYF. The CDR3 DNA reads as TGCGCCAGCAGCCCTATCAGCGGGGGCGTCACAGATACGCAGTATTTT.

This chain joins TRBV6-1 and TRBJ1-5; no firm D call. Trimming stripped 2 bases from V and 0 bases from J, with 11 bases between. This CDR3 is 16 amino acids long. The germline gives CDR1 MNHNS, CDR2 SASEGT. The DNA of the CDR3 is TGTGCCAGCAGTGAATGGGCAGGAAATAGCAATCAGCCCCAGCATTTT. It yields the protein CASSEWAGNSNQPQHF.